Below, 13 T cell receptor beta chains from the same sample are listed, as sequenced in a study of shared clonotypes between healthy human individuals. The data were produced by immunoSEQ multiplex PCR, yet TCRdb's version contains in-frame clones alone and is incomplete. This repertoire shows 1.5 million to 2.5 million clones, about 94% found once; its top ten account for approximately 1%. CD45RO negativity and positive selection for CCR7 defined naive CD8 cells, a population that excluded terminally differentiated effector memory CD45RA+ cells. Input material: naive CD8+ T cells sorted from blood. Source of these receptors: a man between 18 and 29 years old in good health.

The chain joins TRBV2 to TRBJ2-7, with D perhaps TRBD1 (6 bases). Trimming pared 3 bases from V and 6 bases from J, leaving 15 bases between. CDR3 length equals 14 residues. The germline gives CDR1 SNHLY, CDR2 FYNNEI. The CDR3 DNA reads as TGTGCCAGCAGTGACACAGGGTGGGGAAGCGAGCAGTACTTC. This codes for CASSDTGWGSEQYF.

The chain carries TRBV5-5 and TRBJ1-4; TRBD1 aligns across 7 bases. V gave up 4 bases and J gave up 5 bases; unmatched junction bases: 11. Germline CDR1 is SGHKS and CDR2 is YYEKEE (reference sequence). This CDR3 has 16 residues. The DNA for the CDR3 is TGTGCCAGCAGCCTGGGCGGGACAGCCGCGAATGAAAAACTGTTTTTT. Its protein is CASSLGGTAANEKLFF.

The table lists this clone with a count of one. This rearrangement joins TRBV5-4 to TRBJ2-1; D possibly corresponds to TRBD1 (6 bases). Germline loops: CDR1 SGHNT, CDR2 YYREEE (reference sequence). The CDR3 loop spans 14 amino acids. V was trimmed by 3 bases and J by 6 bases, leaving 13 bases between them. CDR3 region: CASSSTGFPNEQFF. In DNA, the CDR3 is TGTGCCAGCAGCTCGACAGGTTTTCCCAATGAGCAGTTCTTC.

This rearrangement joins TRBV28 to TRBJ2-7; TRBD2 agrees at 7 bases. Germline CDR1 reads MDHEN; CDR2 reads SYDVKM. The V segment lost 3 bases and the J segment 1 base; nucleotides outside the gene matches: 6. The CDR3 sequence is 15 residues long. The CDR3 spells CASSLGGVTSYEQYF. CDR3 in DNA: TGTGCCAGCAGTTTGGGGGGGGTAACGTCCTACGAGCAGTACTTC.

The chain combines TRBV6-1 with TRBJ2-7; TRBD1 might be the D (6 bases). CDR1 and CDR2 from the germline V gene are MNHNS and SASEGT. V gave up 7 bases and J gave up 3 bases, with 16 bases separating them. The CDR3 length is 14 residues. CDR3 DNA sequence: TGTGCCAGCACTCCCCGGACAGCGTACTACGAGCAGTACTTC. It encodes CASTPRTAYYEQYF.

The genes are TRBV27 and TRBJ2-1; D assignment may be TRBD1 or TRBD2 (5 bases each). Per the germline V gene, CDR1 is MNHEY and CDR2 is SMNVEV (reference sequence). Trimming left V 7 bases short and J 7 bases short, with 20 bases between. This CDR3 spans 15 amino acids. The CDR3 DNA sequence: TGTGCCAGCAAAGTCTCTTCCGGGGCCCAGAATGAGCAGTTCTTC. Translating it yields CASKVSSGAQNEQFF.

V gene TRBV9 combines with J gene TRBJ2-3; TRBD2 matches 8 bases. This CDR3 region has 17 residues. V was pared by 4 bases and J by 6 bases, with 16 bases of the junction left unmatched. Germline V CDR1 and CDR2: SGDLS, YYNGEE. The CDR3 sequence: CASSTRSGEGVMDTQYF. CDR3 coding DNA: TGTGCCAGCAGCACCCGTAGCGGGGAGGGAGTAATGGATACGCAGTATTTT.

The chain links TRBV19 to TRBJ1-4; a weak D match, TRBD1 (6 bases). CDR1 and CDR2 (germline): LNHDA, SQIVND (reference sequence). Trimming removed 8 bases at V and 3 bases at J, with 10 bases between. CDR3 length: 13 amino acids. This CDR3 is CASGQLSNEKLFF. CDR3 in DNA: TGTGCCAGTGGACAGTTATCTAATGAAAAACTGTTTTTT.

This chain connects TRBV10-3 to TRBJ1-1, with 10 bases aligning to TRBD1. This CDR3 spans 16 amino acids. The germline V gene has CDR1 ENHRY and CDR2 SYGVKD. V was pared by 8 bases and J by 0 bases, with 9 bases of the junction left unmatched. In DNA form, the CDR3 reads TGTGCCATCGCAGACGGGACAGGGGACATGAACACTGAAGCTTTCTTT. Encoded protein: CAIADGTGDMNTEAFF.

This chain uses TRBV11-2 with TRBJ2-7, with TRBD2 identical over 10 bases. Trimming cost V 3 bases and J 4 bases; bases outside gene matches: 6. This CDR3 contains 15 residues. Germline values: CDR1 SGHAT, CDR2 FQNNGV. CDR3 DNA: TGTGCCAGCAGCTTTGTTAGCGGGGGGATTTACGAGCAGTACTTC. Translating it yields CASSFVSGGIYEQYF.

The chain has TRBV5-8 and TRBJ1-1; weak D call: TRBD1 (6 bases). Deletions cut 1 base from V and 2 bases from J, with 15 bases between. CDR3 length equals 16 residues. Per the germline V gene, CDR1 is SGHTS and CDR2 is YDEGEE. The DNA of the CDR3 is TGTGCCAGCAGCTTGCAAGGCAGGGGACCAAACACTGAAGCTTTCTTT. Protein: CASSLQGRGPNTEAFF.

This chain links TRBV30 with TRBJ2-7, with D perhaps TRBD2 (6 bases). CDR1 GTSNPN and CDR2 SVGIG come from the germline V gene (reference sequence). The CDR3 contains 12 residues. Deletions cut 4 bases from V and 6 bases from J, with 13 bases between. The CDR3: CAWNRGGVEQYF. CDR3 in DNA: TGTGCCTGGAACCGGGGCGGGGTCGAGCAGTACTTC.

This clone was seen only once. The chain joins TRBV5-4 to TRBJ1-1; no firm D call. Germline loops: CDR1 SGHNT, CDR2 YYREEE (reference sequence). The CDR3 extends over 13 amino acids. Trimming took off 4 bases at V and 3 bases at J, with 10 bases between the two ends. The CDR3, as DNA: TGTGCCAGCAGCCCCGACGGATACACTGAAGCTTTCTTT. It yields the protein CASSPDGYTEAFF.